This TCR beta chain was captured by sequencing in a study of shared clonotypes between healthy human individuals. Overall study context: Per donor, CD8 memory used one plate, CD8 naive used two, CD4 memory used three and CD4 naive used three. Regarding the study as a whole: In the sorted subsets, rarefaction showed sequencing was incomplete despite large depth. Across a handful of donors, naive CD4 shared roughly 5.1%, naive CD8 over 3%, memory CD4 roughly 2.4%, memory CD8 roughly 0.37%.

Trimming took 8 bases from V and 6 from J, leaving 5 bases between them. The CDR3 sequence is 9 residues long. CDR1 DFQATT and CDR2 SNEGSKA come from the germline V gene (reference sequence). The table came from immunoSEQ multiplex PCR; TCRdb's copy has only in-frame clones and leaves some out. The sample has roughly 1.5 million clones; under 99% are singletons. Notes on this clone: Its target is not known.

The J gene is TRBJ1-5, the V gene TRBV20-1; D is ambiguous. Source material: naive CD4+ T cells sorted from blood. Stated subset: CD45RA+ positively selected. The clonotype comes from a man in his thirties or forties in good health. CDR3 amino acids: CSLGQPQHF. In nucleotides, the CDR3 is TGCAGTCTGGGTCAGCCCCAGCATTTT.